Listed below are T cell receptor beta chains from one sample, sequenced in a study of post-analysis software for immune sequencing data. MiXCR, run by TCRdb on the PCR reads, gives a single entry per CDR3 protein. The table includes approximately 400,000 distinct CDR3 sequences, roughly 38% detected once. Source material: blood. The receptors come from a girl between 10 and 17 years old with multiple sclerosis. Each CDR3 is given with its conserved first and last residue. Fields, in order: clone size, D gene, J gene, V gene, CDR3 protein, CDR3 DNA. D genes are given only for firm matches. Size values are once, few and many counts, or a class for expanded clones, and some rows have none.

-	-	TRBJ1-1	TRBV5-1	CASNSGSLDTEAFF	TGCGCCAGCAACTCGGGCTCCTTGGACACTGAAGCTTTCTTT
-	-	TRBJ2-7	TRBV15	CATSRDAGEQYF	TGTGCCACCAGCAGAGACGCTGGCGAGCAGTACTTC
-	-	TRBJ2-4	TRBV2	CASSPTGLSSDIQYF	TGTGCCAGCAGTCCAACAGGGTTATCGTCGGACATTCAGTACTTC
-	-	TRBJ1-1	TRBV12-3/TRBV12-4	CASGPGWTEAFF	TGTGCCAGCGGACCAGGGTGGACTGAAGCTTTCTTT
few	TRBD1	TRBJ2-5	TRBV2	CASSPRTGSRETQYF	TGTGCCAGCAGTCCTAGGACAGGCAGCCGAGAGACCCAGTACTTC
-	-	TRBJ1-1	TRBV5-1	CASSWAPGGTEAFF	TGCGCCAGCAGCTGGGCTCCAGGAGGAACTGAAGCTTTCTTT
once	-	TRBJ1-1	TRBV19	CASMAGNEAFF	TGTGCCAGTATGGCAGGGAATGAAGCTTTCTTT
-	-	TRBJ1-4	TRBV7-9	CTSSLASPRQDKKVNEKLFF	TGTACCAGCAGCTTAGCGTCTCCTCGGCAGGACAAAAAAGTCAATGAAAAACTGTTTTTT
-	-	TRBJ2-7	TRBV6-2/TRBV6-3	CASSPVSYEQYF	TGTGCCAGCAGTCCCGTCTCCTACGAGCAGTACTTC
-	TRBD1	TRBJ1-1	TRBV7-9	CASSHMGDSTEAFF	TGTGCCAGCAGCCATATGGGGGACAGCACTGAAGCTTTCTTT
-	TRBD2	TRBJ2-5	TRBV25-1	CASAGGGNLAQETQYF	TGTGCCAGCGCGGGGGGGGGAAACTTAGCCCAAGAGACCCAGTACTTC
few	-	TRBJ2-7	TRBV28	CASSLTKGYGDYEQYF	TGTGCCAGCAGTTTAACTAAGGGGTACGGGGACTACGAGCAGTACTTC
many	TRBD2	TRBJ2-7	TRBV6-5	CASTLTSGGRYEQYF	TGTGCCAGCACGCTGACCAGCGGGGGTCGTTACGAGCAGTACTTC